This T cell receptor (beta chain) was documented in a study of technical replicates of blood from a handful of donors. Losses at the gene ends were 4 bases for V and 7 bases for J; bases not matched to a gene: 5. The CDR3 spans 14 residues. Germline-derived CDR1 and CDR2 are MNHEY and SVGAGI. Some clones are missing from TCRdb's copy, which holds only in-frame ones; the method was immunoSEQ multiplex PCR. Among tens of thousands of clones listed, about nine tenths were seen once. This clone was seen a few times. J is TRBJ1-5 and V is TRBV6-5, with TRBD1 identical over 9 bases. The sequenced material came from T cells isolated from PBMCs. The origin of this receptor is a human donor in good health. CDR3 region: CASSWGQGDQPQHF. The CDR3 nucleotides read TGTGCCAGCAGTTGGGGACAGGGAGACCAGCCCCAGCATTTT.